Sequencing of this T cell receptor (beta chain) was carried out in a study of T-cell reconstitution after alpha-beta-depleted transplantation in children. The study's findings and limits: After one year, T-cell counts and TCRbeta diversity mostly came from new T cells. At around two months after transplant, the alpha-beta T cells were reportedly derived from several hundred expanded clones that came from non-depleted graft cells.

This clonotype has more than one count but fewer than ten. Its specificity is not known. Germline V gene lookup returns CDR1 LNHNV and CDR2 YYDKDF (reference sequence). This CDR3 has 15 residues. V was pared by 5 bases and J by 3 bases, with 4 bases of the junction left unmatched. Unique molecular identifiers were used to barcode this TCRbeta library. TCRdb processed the PCR reads anew with MiXCR; each CDR3 protein has one entry. Among about 350,000 distinct CDR3 sequences, 15% to 20% were seen once, and the ten largest hold about 41%. Sequenced here: PBMCs, mostly from graft donor cells, sampled 360 days after TCRalphabeta/CD19-depleted stem cell transplant. This TCR was sampled from a male patient aged 2 to 9 who had a stem cell transplant for acute lymphoblastic leukemia, so the T cells may come from the graft donor. The chain links TRBV15 to TRBJ2-5, with 12 bases lining up with TRBD2. This CDR3 reads CATSRRTSGEETQYF. The CDR3 bases are TGTGCCACCAGCCGACGGACTAGCGGGGAAGAGACCCAGTACTTC.